This is a list of T cell receptor beta chains from one sample in a study of blood T cell repertoires in COVID-19. The table came from immunoSEQ multiplex PCR; TCRdb's copy has only in-frame clones and leaves some out. The table records tens of thousands of clones, 80% to 90% of them present only once. Sample: peripheral blood. These receptors were collected from an older woman with COVID-19, enrolled during active disease. Each CDR3 is given with its conserved first and last residue. D genes are given only for firm matches. Part of the rows lack a size; the others show once, few, many or a class for expanded clones.

j_call d_call clone_size v_call cdr3_nt cdr3_aa
TRBJ1-3 - - TRBV19 TGTGCCAGTATCCGCCAGGGCGGAAACACCATATATTTT CASIRQGGNTIYF
TRBJ2-7 - - TRBV15 TGTGCCACCAGCACCCCACTTGCCGGGATATCCTACGAGCAGTACTTC CATSTPLAGISYEQYF
TRBJ2-7 TRBD2 - TRBV11-2 TGTGCCAGCAGCTTAAAAAGCACTAGCGGGAGATGGGCCTACGAGCAGTACTTC CASSLKSTSGRWAYEQYF
TRBJ2-7 TRBD2 once TRBV6-2/TRBV6-3 TGTGCCAGCAGTTACCCCACGGGGCGTGAGGTAGCGGGATCCTACGAGCAGTACTTC CASSYPTGREVAGSYEQYF
TRBJ2-5 TRBD2 - TRBV27 TGTGCCAGCAGTTTATCGACTAGCGCGCCAGGAACCCAGTACTTC CASSLSTSAPGTQYF
TRBJ2-2 TRBD1 - TRBV3-1/TRBV3-2 TGTGCCAGCAGCCAAGGATCGACAGGGTCAGACACCGGGGAGCTGTTTTTT CASSQGSTGSDTGELFF
TRBJ2-7 - - TRBV4-3 TGCGCCAGCAGCCAACAAGCGTCCGCCTTTTACGAGCAGTACTTC CASSQQASAFYEQYF
TRBJ1-4 - - TRBV5-1 TGCGCCAGCAGCTTCTCCCCGGGGGCAACTAATGAAAAACTGTTTTTT CASSFSPGATNEKLFF
TRBJ2-1 - - TRBV5-3 TGTGCCAGAAGCTTGATTCTAGGTTTATCCTTTGAGCAGTTCTTC CARSLILGLSFEQFF
TRBJ2-2 - - TRBV4-2 TGTGCCAGCTCCCCGGGAGAGGACACCGGGGAGCTGTTTTTT CASSPGEDTGELFF
TRBJ2-7 - - TRBV4-1 TGCGCCAGCAGCTCCCGAGCGGTGGAATACGAGCAGTACTTC CASSSRAVEYEQYF
TRBJ2-3 TRBD2 - TRBV11-3 TGTGCCAGCAGCTTAGGTGGGACTAGCGTCGCTACAGATACGCAGTATTTT CASSLGGTSVATDTQYF
TRBJ1-3 - - TRBV21-1 TGTGCCAGCAGCAAAGCGCGGGGCCCATCGGGAAACACCATATATTTT CASSKARGPSGNTIYF
TRBJ1-3 - - TRBV6-5 TGTGCCAGCAGACGCCTAACCCTCTCTGGAAACACCATATATTTT CASRRLTLSGNTIYF
TRBJ2-1 TRBD2 - TRBV27 TGTGCCAGCAGTTTACCGACTAGCTTTGAGCAGTTCTTC CASSLPTSFEQFF
TRBJ2-3 TRBD2 - TRBV6-2/TRBV6-3 TGTGCCAGCAGTTTTCGGGAGGGCTTCTCTACGCAGTATTTT CASSFREGFSTQYF
TRBJ1-5 TRBD1 - TRBV27 TGTGCCAGCAGAAGACAGGGAAATCAGCCCCAGCATTTT CASRRQGNQPQHF
TRBJ2-2 TRBD2 once TRBV30 TGTGCCTGGAGTGTTGGACTAGCGATAAACACCGGGGAGCTGTTTTTT CAWSVGLAINTGELFF
TRBJ1-2 TRBD1 - TRBV6-1 TGTGCCAGCAGCTCACAGGGGAACTATGGCTACACCTTC CASSSQGNYGYTF
TRBJ2-6 - - TRBV23-1 TGCGCCAGCAGTCAACTTACCACTAGACCAACTGAAGGGGCCAACGTCCTGACTTTC CASSQLTTRPTEGANVLTF
TRBJ1-2 - - TRBV14 TGTGCCAGCAGCCAAGATCTCTACTATGGCTACACCTTC CASSQDLYYGYTF
TRBJ2-7 - - TRBV4-1 TGCGCCAGCAGCCAGGCTGGCTCCTACGAGCAGTACTTC CASSQAGSYEQYF
TRBJ1-1 TRBD1 - TRBV10-3 TGTGCCATCAGTGATAACAGGGGAACGAGTTTGGACACTGAAGCTTTCTTT CAISDNRGTSLDTEAFF
TRBJ1-1 - - TRBV6-5 TGTGCCAGCCTCCCTCGGGCCGGTCGGGGAACTGAAGCTTTCTTT CASLPRAGRGTEAFF
TRBJ2-2 TRBD2 - TRBV19 TGTGCCAGTAAAGAGCGGGACGTTAACACCGGGGAGCTGTTTTTT CASKERDVNTGELFF
TRBJ1-1 - - TRBV3-1/TRBV3-2 TGTGCCAGCAGCCTTACGACTCCGGAGGGAGCTTTCTTT CASSLTTPEGAFF
TRBJ2-1 TRBD2 - TRBV19 TGTGCCAGTAGTATTTTGTCGGCTAGCGGTAGCTCCTACAATGAGCAGTTCTTC CASSILSASGSSYNEQFF
TRBJ2-7 TRBD2 - TRBV2 TGTGCCAGCACCCCGACTAGCGAACCTATCTTCTACGAGCAGTACTTC CASTPTSEPIFYEQYF
TRBJ2-7 - - TRBV29-1 TGCAGCGTTGAGGACACTTCCAGCTCCTACGAGCAGTACTTC CSVEDTSSSYEQYF